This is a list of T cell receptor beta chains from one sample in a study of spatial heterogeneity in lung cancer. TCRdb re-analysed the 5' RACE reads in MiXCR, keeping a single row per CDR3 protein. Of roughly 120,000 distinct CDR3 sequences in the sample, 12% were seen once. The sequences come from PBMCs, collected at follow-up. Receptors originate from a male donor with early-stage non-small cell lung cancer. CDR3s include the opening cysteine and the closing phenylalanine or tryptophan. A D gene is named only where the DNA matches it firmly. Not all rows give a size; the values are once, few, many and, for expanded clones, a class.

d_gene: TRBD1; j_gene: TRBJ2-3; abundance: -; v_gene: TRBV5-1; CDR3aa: CASSLATGGKTDTQYF; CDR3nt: TGCGCCAGCAGCTTGGCCACAGGGGGAAAAACAGATACGCAGTATTTT
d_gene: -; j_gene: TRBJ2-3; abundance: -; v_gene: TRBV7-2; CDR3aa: CASSIRGRPVTDTQYF; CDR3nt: TGTGCCAGCAGCATTAGGGGCAGACCGGTCACAGATACGCAGTATTTT
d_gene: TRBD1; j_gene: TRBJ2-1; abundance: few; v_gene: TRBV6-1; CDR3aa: CASSERGQRSSYNEQFF; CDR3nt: TGTGCCAGCAGTGAAAGGGGACAGAGGAGCTCCTACAATGAGCAGTTCTTC
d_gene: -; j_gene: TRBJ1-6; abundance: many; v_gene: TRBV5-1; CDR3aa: CASSLGGTRDSPLHF; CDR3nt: TGCGCCAGCAGCTTGGGAGGGACTCGGGATTCACCCCTCCACTTT
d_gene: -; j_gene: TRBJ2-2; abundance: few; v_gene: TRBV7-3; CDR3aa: CASSKRGSKNTGELFF; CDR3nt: TGTGCCAGCAGTAAAAGGGGTAGTAAGAACACCGGGGAGCTGTTTTTT
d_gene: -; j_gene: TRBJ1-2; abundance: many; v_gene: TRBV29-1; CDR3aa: CSVVKWENYGYTF; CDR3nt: TGCAGCGTTGTGAAATGGGAGAACTATGGCTACACCTTC
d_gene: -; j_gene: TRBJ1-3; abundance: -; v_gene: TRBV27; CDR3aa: CASSSYQNGGNTIYF; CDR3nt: TGTGCCAGCAGTTCCTACCAAAACGGGGGAAACACCATATATTTT
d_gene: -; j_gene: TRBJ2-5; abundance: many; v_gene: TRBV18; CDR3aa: CASSPVRQQETQYF; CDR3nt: TGTGCCAGCTCACCGGTTAGACAGCAAGAGACCCAGTACTTC
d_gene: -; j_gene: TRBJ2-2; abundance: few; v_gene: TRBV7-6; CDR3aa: CASSSVRDTFTGELFF; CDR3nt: TGTGCCAGCAGCTCGGTCCGGGACACCTTCACCGGGGAGCTGTTTTTT
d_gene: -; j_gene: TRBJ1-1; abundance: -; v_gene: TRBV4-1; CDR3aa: CASSQDWREGNTEAFF; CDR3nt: TGCGCCAGCAGCCAAGATTGGCGGGAGGGGAACACTGAAGCTTTCTTT
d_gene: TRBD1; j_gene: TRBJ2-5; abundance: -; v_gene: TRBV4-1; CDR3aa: CASSQQGAETQYF; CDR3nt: TGCGCCAGCAGCCAACAGGGGGCAGAGACCCAGTACTTC
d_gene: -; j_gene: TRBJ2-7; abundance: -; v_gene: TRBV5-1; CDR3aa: CASSQKWTVNSYEQYF; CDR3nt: TGCGCCAGCAGCCAAAAATGGACTGTTAACTCCTACGAGCAGTACTTC
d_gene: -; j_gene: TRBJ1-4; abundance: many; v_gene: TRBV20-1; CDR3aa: CSASPTQARDNEKLFF; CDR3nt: TGCAGTGCTAGCCCAACCCAGGCAAGAGATAATGAAAAACTGTTTTTT
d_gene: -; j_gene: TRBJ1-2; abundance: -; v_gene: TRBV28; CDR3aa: CASSSLRRSGYTF; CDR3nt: TGTGCCAGCAGTTCCCTTCGGCGGTCTGGCTACACCTTC
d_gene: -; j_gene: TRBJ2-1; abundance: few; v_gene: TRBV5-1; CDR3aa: CASSWAGGDYNEQFF; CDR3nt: TGCGCCAGCAGCTGGGCCGGCGGGGACTACAATGAGCAGTTCTTC
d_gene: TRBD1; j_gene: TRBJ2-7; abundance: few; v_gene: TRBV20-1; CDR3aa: CSARDEDRAYEQYF; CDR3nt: TGCAGTGCTAGAGATGAGGACAGGGCCTACGAGCAGTACTTC
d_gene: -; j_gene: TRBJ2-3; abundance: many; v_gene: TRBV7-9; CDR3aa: CASSLGQGIPLF; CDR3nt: TGTGCCAGCAGCCTGGGCCAGGGGATCCCTCTCTTT
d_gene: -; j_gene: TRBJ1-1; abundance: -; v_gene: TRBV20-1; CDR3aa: CSASIQQMNTEAFF; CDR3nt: TGCAGTGCTAGCATCCAACAGATGAACACTGAAGCTTTCTTT
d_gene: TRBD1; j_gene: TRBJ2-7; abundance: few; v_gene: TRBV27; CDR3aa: CASTEGPDRVHEQYF; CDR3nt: TGTGCCAGCACCGAGGGCCCCGACAGGGTCCACGAGCAGTACTTC
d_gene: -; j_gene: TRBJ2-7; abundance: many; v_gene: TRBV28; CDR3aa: CASSLWSEQYF; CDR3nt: TGTGCCAGCAGTTTATGGAGCGAGCAGTACTTC
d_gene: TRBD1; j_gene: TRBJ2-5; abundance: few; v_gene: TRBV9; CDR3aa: CASSVSGGPGETQYF; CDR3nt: TGTGCCAGCAGCGTATCAGGGGGCCCGGGAGAGACCCAGTACTTC
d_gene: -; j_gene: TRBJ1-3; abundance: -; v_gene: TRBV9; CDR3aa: CASSAGAGPSGNTIYF; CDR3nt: TGTGCCAGCAGCGCGGGGGCGGGGCCCTCTGGAAACACCATATATTTT
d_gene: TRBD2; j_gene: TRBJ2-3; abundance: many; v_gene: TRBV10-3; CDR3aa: CAIRTGTSFSNTQYF; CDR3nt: TGTGCCATCAGGACCGGGACTAGCTTTTCAAATACGCAGTATTTT
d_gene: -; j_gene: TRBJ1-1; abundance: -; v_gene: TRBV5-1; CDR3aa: CASSLAAGMGTEAFF; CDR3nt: TGCGCCAGCAGCTTGGCGGCGGGGATGGGCACTGAAGCTTTCTTT
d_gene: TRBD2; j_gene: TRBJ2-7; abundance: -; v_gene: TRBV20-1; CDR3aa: CSARTSGGLYEQYF; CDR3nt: TGCAGTGCCCGAACTAGCGGGGGGCTCTACGAGCAGTACTTC
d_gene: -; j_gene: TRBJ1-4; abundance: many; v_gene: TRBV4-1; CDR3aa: CASSLGLSNEKLFF; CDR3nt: TGCGCCAGCAGCCTGGGACTGAGTAATGAAAAACTGTTTTTT